The T cell receptor beta chain under discussion was sequenced for a study of T cell responses to AZD1222 COVID-19 vaccine. General study results and limits: Repertoire samples came only from after the peak T cell response. Once two AZD1222 doses were given, Spike-specific TCR breadth and depth went up. It should be noted that donors were predominantly white British and more often female, and clonal diversity was possibly underestimated.

The repertoire was sequenced with immunoSEQ multiplex PCR; TCRdb's copy has only in-frame clones and lacks some. The sample holds over 120,000 clones, 85% to 90% seen once. This clone has only one observation. Antigen: not known. From germline, CDR1 is LGHDT and CDR2 YNNKEL (reference sequence). This CDR3 comprises 15 residues. J gave up 3 bases and V 4 bases, and 5 bases lay outside the gene matches. The sample was peripheral blood, taken 28 days after the second AZD1222 dose. V gene TRBV3-1 (or the pseudogene TRBV3-2) combines with J gene TRBJ2-7, with 11 bases aligning to TRBD2. The sequence was collected from an adult who received the AZD1222 COVID-19 vaccine. The CDR3 loop reads CASSPGLAEHYEQYF. The DNA of the CDR3 is TGTGCCAGCAGCCCGGGACTAGCGGAGCACTACGAGCAGTACTTC.